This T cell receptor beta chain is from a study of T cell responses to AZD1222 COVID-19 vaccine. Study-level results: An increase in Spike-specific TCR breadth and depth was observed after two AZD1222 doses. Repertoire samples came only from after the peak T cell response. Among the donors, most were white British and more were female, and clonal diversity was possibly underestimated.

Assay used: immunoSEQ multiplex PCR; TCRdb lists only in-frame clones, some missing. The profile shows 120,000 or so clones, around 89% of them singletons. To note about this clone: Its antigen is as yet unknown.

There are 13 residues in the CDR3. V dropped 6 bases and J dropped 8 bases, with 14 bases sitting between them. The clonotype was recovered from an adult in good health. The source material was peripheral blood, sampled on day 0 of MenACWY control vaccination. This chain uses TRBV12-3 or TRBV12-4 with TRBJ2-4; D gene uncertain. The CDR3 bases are TGTGCCAGCAGCTCAAATCCTCCAGACATTCAGTACTTC. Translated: CASSSNPPDIQYF.